A selection of T cell receptor beta chains follows, all from one sample in a study of cytomegalovirus exposure and HLA in healthy donors. Here immunoSEQ multiplex PCR was the method, and the copy in TCRdb shows in-frame clones only, minus some. Here the sample spans over 20,000 clones, more than 70% being singletons. Sequencing used PBMCs. These receptors all stem from a male donor in good health and CMV-seronegative. The CDR3 runs from the conserved cysteine through the conserved F or W. The order of the fields is CDR3 DNA, CDR3 protein, D gene, clone size, J gene, V gene. D genes are given only for firm matches. A clone size is listed for some rows: how often the clone was seen (once, few, many), or a class if it is expanded.

DNA: TGCGCCAGCAGCACCGGACAGGGGGTGAGCAATGAGCAGTTCTTC; CDR3: CASSTGQGVSNEQFF; D: TRBD1; size: NA; J: TRBJ2-1; V: TRBV5-1
DNA: TGTGCCAGTAGGGGTTTCGGGGGGCTGGACGAGCAGTACTTC; CDR3: CASRGFGGLDEQYF; D: NA; size: NA; J: TRBJ2-7; V: TRBV19
DNA: TGTGCCAGCAGCTTGATAGCAGGGGGCGGCAATCAGCCCCAGCATTTT; CDR3: CASSLIAGGGNQPQHF; D: TRBD1; size: NA; J: TRBJ1-5; V: TRBV5-6
DNA: TGTGCCAGCTGGGTAGGGAGCTACAATGAGCAGTTCTTC; CDR3: CASWVGSYNEQFF; D: NA; size: few; J: TRBJ2-1; V: TRBV6-6
DNA: TGTGCCAGCAGCGTACGACTAGCGGGAATGGACATTCAGTACTTC; CDR3: CASSVRLAGMDIQYF; D: TRBD2; size: NA; J: TRBJ2-4; V: TRBV5-6
DNA: TGTGCCAGCACCTTAACAGGGGACCGTGAAAAACTGTTTTTT; CDR3: CASTLTGDREKLFF; D: TRBD1; size: few; J: TRBJ1-4; V: TRBV28
DNA: TGTGCCAGCAGTTACGGCAGCTCCTATAATTCACCCCTCCACTTT; CDR3: CASSYGSSYNSPLHF; D: NA; size: NA; J: TRBJ1-6; V: TRBV6-5
DNA: TGTGCCAGCAGGAACAAATCTAGCGGGATCCCTAACACCGGGGAGCTGTTTTTT; CDR3: CASRNKSSGIPNTGELFF; D: TRBD2; size: NA; J: TRBJ2-2; V: TRBV5-4
DNA: TGTGCCAGCAGGGAATTAGACAGGGAAAGCGGCTACACCTTC; CDR3: CASRELDRESGYTF; D: TRBD1; size: NA; J: TRBJ1-2; V: TRBV6-5
DNA: TGTGCCAGCAGCTTTAAGGGCCAGGGTAACAATCAGCCCCAGCATTTT; CDR3: CASSFKGQGNNQPQHF; D: NA; size: NA; J: TRBJ1-5; V: TRBV5-6
DNA: TGTGCCAGCAGTTTCTTGAGCGGGAGGGGCGATGAGCAGTTCTTC; CDR3: CASSFLSGRGDEQFF; D: TRBD2; size: NA; J: TRBJ2-1; V: TRBV28
DNA: TGCGCCAGCAGCTTGTCCGTTTCACACTACAATGAGCAGTTCTTC; CDR3: CASSLSVSHYNEQFF; D: NA; size: NA; J: TRBJ2-1; V: TRBV5-1
DNA: TGTGCCAGCAGTGATTCGCCAGACAGACCCCCCTACAATGAGCAGTTCTTC; CDR3: CASSDSPDRPPYNEQFF; D: NA; size: NA; J: TRBJ2-1; V: TRBV2
DNA: TGTGCCAGCAGTGAAGGTCAGGGATCGTCCGGGGAGCTGTTTTTT; CDR3: CASSEGQGSSGELFF; D: NA; size: NA; J: TRBJ2-2; V: TRBV6-1
DNA: TGTGCCAGCAGCGCGGACAGGAGGGCTACCTACGAGCAGTACTTC; CDR3: CASSADRRATYEQYF; D: NA; size: NA; J: TRBJ2-7; V: TRBV11-1
DNA: TGTGCCAGCAGGGAGCCCCCTTTCGAAGCTTTCTTT; CDR3: CASREPPFEAFF; D: NA; size: NA; J: TRBJ1-1; V: TRBV6-1
DNA: TGTGCCAGCAGCTTAGCTCTCGTTTATACCGGGGAGCTGTTTTTT; CDR3: CASSLALVYTGELFF; D: NA; size: once; J: TRBJ2-2; V: TRBV7-9
DNA: TGTGCCAGCAGCTCCCGCACATATGAAAAACTGTTTTTT; CDR3: CASSSRTYEKLFF; D: NA; size: NA; J: TRBJ1-4; V: TRBV7-9
DNA: TGTGCCAGCGGGCCCTTTTTTTCGAGGGAGTACAATGAGCAGTTCTTC; CDR3: CASGPFFSREYNEQFF; D: NA; size: once; J: TRBJ2-1; V: TRBV11-2
DNA: TGTGCTAGCAGCAAGCGGGAGACGGCATACGAGCAGTACTTC; CDR3: CASSKRETAYEQYF; D: TRBD2; size: NA; J: TRBJ2-7; V: TRBV7-9
DNA: TGTGCCATCAGTGAGTTAAGAGGGACTGAAGCTTTCTTT; CDR3: CAISELRGTEAFF; D: NA; size: medium-sized; J: TRBJ1-1; V: TRBV10-3
DNA: TGTGCCAGCAGTGAAATCCCCACAGCGGGTTCACCCCTCCACTTT; CDR3: CASSEIPTAGSPLHF; D: NA; size: NA; J: TRBJ1-6; V: TRBV6-1
DNA: TGTGCCAGCAGCGCCGGACAGTTAAGCACAGATACGCAGTATTTT; CDR3: CASSAGQLSTDTQYF; D: NA; size: NA; J: TRBJ2-3; V: TRBV6-4
DNA: TGTGCCAGCAGTTTGAAGGCAGGGGGCGGTTATGGCTACACCTTC; CDR3: CASSLKAGGGYGYTF; D: TRBD1; size: NA; J: TRBJ1-2; V: TRBV28
DNA: TGTGCCAGCAGCTCAACTTTTGATCAGCCCCAGCATTTT; CDR3: CASSSTFDQPQHF; D: NA; size: NA; J: TRBJ1-5; V: TRBV7-9
DNA: TGTGCCAGCAGCTTAAGGTCCAGAGCGGGGGGGGACAATGAGCAGTTCTTC; CDR3: CASSLRSRAGGDNEQFF; D: TRBD2; size: once; J: TRBJ2-1; V: TRBV7-2
DNA: TGTGCCAGCAGTCCCCCGGGACTAGCGGGAGGGTACAATGAGCAGTTCTTC; CDR3: CASSPPGLAGGYNEQFF; D: TRBD2; size: NA; J: TRBJ2-1; V: TRBV28
DNA: TGTGCCATCAGTAGCCCGGGACAGAAAAATTACGAGCAGTACTTC; CDR3: CAISSPGQKNYEQYF; D: TRBD1; size: NA; J: TRBJ2-7; V: TRBV10-3
DNA: TGTGCCACCAGCAGAGATGTTACTGAAGCAGATACGCAGTATTTT; CDR3: CATSRDVTEADTQYF; D: NA; size: NA; J: TRBJ2-3; V: TRBV15
DNA: TGTGCCAGCAGTTTAAGGGGATTAGAGACCCAGTACTTC; CDR3: CASSLRGLETQYF; D: NA; size: once; J: TRBJ2-5; V: TRBV28
DNA: TGTGCCAGCAGCTTGAGCGGGGGGGCCCGGCGGAATGAGCAGTTCTTC; CDR3: CASSLSGGARRNEQFF; D: TRBD2; size: NA; J: TRBJ2-1; V: TRBV7-9
DNA: TGTGCCAGCAGCCTAGGGACACCGTACTCCTACAATGAGCAGTTCTTC; CDR3: CASSLGTPYSYNEQFF; D: NA; size: NA; J: TRBJ2-1; V: TRBV9
DNA: TGTGCCAGCAGTTTACAGGGGAACATCGTTGAAGCTTTCTTT; CDR3: CASSLQGNIVEAFF; D: TRBD1; size: NA; J: TRBJ1-1; V: TRBV6-1
DNA: TGTGCCAGCAGCGTAGCAGGGTCCCCCACAGATACGCAGTATTTT; CDR3: CASSVAGSPTDTQYF; D: NA; size: NA; J: TRBJ2-3; V: TRBV9
DNA: TGTGCCAGCAGCTCTCTAGCGGGAACCGATGAGCAGTTCTTC; CDR3: CASSSLAGTDEQFF; D: TRBD2; size: NA; J: TRBJ2-1; V: TRBV7-3
DNA: TGCGCCAGCAGCTTGGCCAATTTCCCCGAGACAGATACGCAGTATTTT; CDR3: CASSLANFPETDTQYF; D: NA; size: once; J: TRBJ2-3; V: TRBV5-1
DNA: TGTGCCAGCAGCCGGGGTCCGGGACTAGCGGAAAACATTCAGTACTTC; CDR3: CASSRGPGLAENIQYF; D: TRBD2; size: once; J: TRBJ2-4; V: TRBV7-6